Listed here is a single T cell receptor beta chain. This clonotype was recorded many times. No cognate antigen has been identified for it. No much larger clone is present one base from it, and per-base qualities are unavailable. The library was built by means of RT-PCR. Sequencing was performed on an Illumina HiSeq 2500. TCRdb trimmed the raw reads at Q25, called clones with MiXCR and kept productive beta chains. Each record represents a unique CDR3 protein, reported with the most common genes and DNA among its rows. The sample table contains about 700,000 distinct CDR3 sequences; only one count was recorded for about 15% of them. Less than 7% of the sample belongs to the ten largest clones. Measured from the cysteine to the phenylalanine, the CDR3 is 12 residues long. The DNA shown is the 36-base CDR3, in frame from base 1. These data come from a study of response to subunit inactivated influenza vaccine (dated by TCRdb to 2016 to 2018). Describing the broader study: Deep quantitative profiling of the T cell receptor repertoire was used in the study to follow responses to a trivalent subunit inactivated influenza vaccine. Overall study outcomes, separate from this receptor: The authors proposed that each seasonal influenza vaccination may bring in only a limited number of new T cells.

This sample comprised PBMCs from blood, obtained 14 to 15 days before vaccination. The clonotype was recovered from a man over 45 who received an inactivated influenza vaccine. Donor details come from another sample of the same person, matched by shared clones. The rearranged chain carries TRBV21-1 and TRBJ2-1. TRBV21-1 constitutes a pseudogene. The DNA sequence follows: TGTGCCAGCCGGGACTTCTACAATGAGCAGTTCTTC. It translates as CASRDFYNEQFF.